This T cell receptor (beta chain) stems from a study of blood T cell repertoires in COVID-19. The CDR3 has 15 residues. V was trimmed by 10 bases and J by 0 bases, leaving 18 bases between them. The V gene's germline CDR1 is WSHSY and CDR2 SAAADI. Sequencing used immunoSEQ multiplex PCR; TCRdb keeps in-frame clones, though not all of them. Among approximately 59,000 clones, roughly 90% were seen once, and the ten largest hold 15% to 25%. The sample comprised peripheral blood. The clonotype originates from a human donor in a cohort sampled during active COVID-19. The chain is built from TRBV10-2 and TRBJ1-1, with D tentatively TRBD1 (6 bases). CDR3 residues: CATTMDRLVNTEAFF. CDR3 nucleotides: TGCGCCACCACAATGGACAGATTAGTGAACACTGAAGCTTTCTTT.